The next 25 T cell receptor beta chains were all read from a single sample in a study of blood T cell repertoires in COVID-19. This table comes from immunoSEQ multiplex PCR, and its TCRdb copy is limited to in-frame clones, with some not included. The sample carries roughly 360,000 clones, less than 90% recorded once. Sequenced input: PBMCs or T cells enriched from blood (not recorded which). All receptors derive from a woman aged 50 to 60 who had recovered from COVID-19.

For the CDR3, the DNA is TGTGCCAGCAGCTTAGGGGCGGGAGAAAGTTACGAGCAGTACTTC. As protein: CASSLGAGESYEQYF. The rearrangement uses TRBV7-2 and TRBJ2-7, with 7 bases identical to TRBD2. The CDR3 contains 15 residues. Germline values: CDR1 SGHTA, CDR2 FQGNSA. V shed 1 base and J 4 bases; nucleotides not matched to a gene: 7. The whole variable domain, filled in from reference TRBV7-2 and TRBJ2-7, reads GAGVSQSPSNKVTEKGKDVELRCDPISGHTALYWYRQSLGQGLEFLIYFQGNSAPDKSGLPSDRFSAERTGGSVSTLTIQRTQQEDSAVYLCASSLGAGESYEQYFGPGTRLTVT.

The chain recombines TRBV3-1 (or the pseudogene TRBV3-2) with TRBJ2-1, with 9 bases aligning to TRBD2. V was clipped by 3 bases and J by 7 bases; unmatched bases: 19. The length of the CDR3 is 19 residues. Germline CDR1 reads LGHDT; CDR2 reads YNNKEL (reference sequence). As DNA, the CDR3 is TGTGCCAGCAGCCACCCGAGTCAAGCGGGGGGTCCCATCGGGAATGAGCAGTTCTTC. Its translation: CASSHPSQAGGPIGNEQFF.

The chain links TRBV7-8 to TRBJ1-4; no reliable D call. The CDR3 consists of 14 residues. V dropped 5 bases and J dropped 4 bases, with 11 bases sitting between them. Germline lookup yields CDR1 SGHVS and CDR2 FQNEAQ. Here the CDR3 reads CASSVGRINEKLFF. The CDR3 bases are TGTGCCAGCAGCGTTGGGAGAATTAATGAAAAACTGTTTTTT.

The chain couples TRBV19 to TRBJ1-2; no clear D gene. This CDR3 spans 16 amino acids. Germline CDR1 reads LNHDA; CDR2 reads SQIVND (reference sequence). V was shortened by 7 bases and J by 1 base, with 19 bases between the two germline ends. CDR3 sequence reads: CASTPSPRVLNYGYTF. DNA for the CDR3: TGTGCCAGTACCCCATCCCCCCGGGTCCTTAACTATGGCTACACCTTC.

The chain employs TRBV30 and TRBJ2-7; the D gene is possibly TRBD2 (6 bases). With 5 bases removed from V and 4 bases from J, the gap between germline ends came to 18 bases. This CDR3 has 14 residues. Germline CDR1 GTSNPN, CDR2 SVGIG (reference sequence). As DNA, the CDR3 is TGTGCCTGGGGTCATGACGGGGGACCGTACGAGCAGTACTTC. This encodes CAWGHDGGPYEQYF.

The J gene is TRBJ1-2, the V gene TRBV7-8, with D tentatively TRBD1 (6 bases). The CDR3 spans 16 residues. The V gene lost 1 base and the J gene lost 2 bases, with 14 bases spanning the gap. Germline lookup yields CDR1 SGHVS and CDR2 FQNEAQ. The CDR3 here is CASSLVGGPRNYGYTF. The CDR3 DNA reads TGTGCCAGCAGCTTAGTAGGGGGACCGAGGAACTATGGCTACACCTTC.

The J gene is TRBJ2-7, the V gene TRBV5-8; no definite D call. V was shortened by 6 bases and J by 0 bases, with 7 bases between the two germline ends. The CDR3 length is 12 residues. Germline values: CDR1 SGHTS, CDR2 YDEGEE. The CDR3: CASTWASYEQYF. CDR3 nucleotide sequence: TGTGCCAGCACCTGGGCCTCCTACGAGCAGTACTTC.

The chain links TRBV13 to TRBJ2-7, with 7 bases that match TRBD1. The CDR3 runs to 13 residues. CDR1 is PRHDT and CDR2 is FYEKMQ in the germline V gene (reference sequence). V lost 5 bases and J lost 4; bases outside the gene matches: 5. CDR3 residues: CASSPMTGYEQYF. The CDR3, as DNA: TGTGCCAGCAGCCCTATGACAGGGTACGAGCAGTACTTC. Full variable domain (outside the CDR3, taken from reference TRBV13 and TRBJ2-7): AAGVIQSPRHLIKEKRETATLKCYPIPRHDTVYWYQQGPGQDPQFLISFYEKMQSDKGSIPDRFSAQQFSDYHSELNMSSLELGDSALYFCASSPMTGYEQYFGPGTRLTVT.

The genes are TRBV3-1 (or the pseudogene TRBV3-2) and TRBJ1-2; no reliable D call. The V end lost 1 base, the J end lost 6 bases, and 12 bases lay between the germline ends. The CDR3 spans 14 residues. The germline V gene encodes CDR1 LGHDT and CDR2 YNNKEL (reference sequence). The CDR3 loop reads CASSQVARRDGYTF. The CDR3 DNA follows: TGTGCCAGCAGCCAAGTTGCTCGACGGGATGGCTACACCTTC.

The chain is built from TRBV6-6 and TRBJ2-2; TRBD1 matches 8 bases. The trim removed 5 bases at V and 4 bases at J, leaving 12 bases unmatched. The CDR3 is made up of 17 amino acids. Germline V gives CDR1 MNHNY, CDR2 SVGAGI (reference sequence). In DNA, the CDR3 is TGTGCCAGCAGTCGGACCCCAGGGGGCTCCGGCACCGGGGAGCTGTTTTTT. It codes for CASSRTPGGSGTGELFF.

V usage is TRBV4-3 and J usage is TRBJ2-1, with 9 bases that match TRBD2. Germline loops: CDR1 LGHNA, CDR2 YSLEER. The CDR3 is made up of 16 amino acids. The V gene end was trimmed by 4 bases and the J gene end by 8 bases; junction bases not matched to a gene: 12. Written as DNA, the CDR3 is TGCGCCAGCAGCCTAATCTGGGCGGGGGGGCGGCATGAGCAGTTCTTC. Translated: CASSLIWAGGRHEQFF.

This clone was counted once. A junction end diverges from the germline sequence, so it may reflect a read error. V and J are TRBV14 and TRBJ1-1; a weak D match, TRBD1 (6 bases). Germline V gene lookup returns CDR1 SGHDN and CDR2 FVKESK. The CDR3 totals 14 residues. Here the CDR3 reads CASSPMSWDTEAFF. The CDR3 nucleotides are TGTGCCAGCAGCCCCATGAGCTGGGACACAGAAGCTTTCTTT.

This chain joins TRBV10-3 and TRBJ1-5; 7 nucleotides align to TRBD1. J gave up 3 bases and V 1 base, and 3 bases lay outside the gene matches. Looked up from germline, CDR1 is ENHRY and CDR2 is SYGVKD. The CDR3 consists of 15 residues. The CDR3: CAISELGQPNQPQHF. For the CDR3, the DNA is TGTGCCATCAGTGAGTTGGGACAGCCCAATCAGCCCCAGCATTTT.

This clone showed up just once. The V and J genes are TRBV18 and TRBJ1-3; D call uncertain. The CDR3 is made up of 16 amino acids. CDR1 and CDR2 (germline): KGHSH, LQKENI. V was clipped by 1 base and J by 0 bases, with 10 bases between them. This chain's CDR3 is CASSPRQFDSGNTIYF. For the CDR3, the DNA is TGTGCCAGCTCACCACGGCAGTTTGACTCTGGAAACACCATATATTTT.

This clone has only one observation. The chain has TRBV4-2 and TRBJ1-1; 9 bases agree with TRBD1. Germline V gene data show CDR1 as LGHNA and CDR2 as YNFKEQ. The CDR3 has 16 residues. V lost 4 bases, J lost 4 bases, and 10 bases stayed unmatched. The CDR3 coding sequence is TGTGCCAGCAGCCCCATGGGACAGGGATCTAGCACTGAAGCTTTCTTT. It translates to CASSPMGQGSSTEAFF.

CDR3 bases: TGTGCCAGCAGCTTAACTAGCGGGGGGGGTAGCACAGATACGCAGTATTTT. Its protein product is CASSLTSGGGSTDTQYF. The chain has TRBV5-4 and TRBJ2-3; the match to TRBD2 covers 13 bases. This CDR3 is 17 amino acids long. In germline, CDR1 is SGHNT, CDR2 YYREEE (reference sequence). V shed 2 bases, J shed 0 bases, and the junction held 3 bases outside the gene matches.

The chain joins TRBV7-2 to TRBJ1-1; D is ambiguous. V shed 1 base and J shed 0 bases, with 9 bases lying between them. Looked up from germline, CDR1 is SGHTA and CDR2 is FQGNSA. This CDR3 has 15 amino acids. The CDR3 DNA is TGTGCCAGCAGCTTAGTGGGCAGCCTGAACACTGAAGCTTTCTTT. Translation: CASSLVGSLNTEAFF.

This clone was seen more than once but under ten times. This CDR3 is CASSLSTGAGTIYF. DNA for the CDR3: TGTGCCAGCAGTTTATCAACCGGAGCTGGGACCATATATTTT. The V call is TRBV27, the J call TRBJ1-3; D is uncertain. CDR3 size: 14 residues. Germline V gene lookup returns CDR1 MNHEY and CDR2 SMNVEV (reference sequence). V lost 0 bases and J 10 bases, leaving 13 bases between the germline ends.

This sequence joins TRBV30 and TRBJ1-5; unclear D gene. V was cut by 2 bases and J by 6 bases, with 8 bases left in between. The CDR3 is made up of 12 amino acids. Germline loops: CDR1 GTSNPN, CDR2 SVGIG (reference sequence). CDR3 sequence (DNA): TGTGCCTGGAGTAATGGAGCTCAGCCCCAGCATTTT. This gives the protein CAWSNGAQPQHF. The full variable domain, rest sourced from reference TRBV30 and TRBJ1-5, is SQTIHQWPATLVQPVGSPLSLECTVEGTSNPNLYWYRQAAGRGLQLLFYSVGIGQISSEVPQNLSASRPQDRQFILSSKKLLLSDSGFYLCAWSNGAQPQHFGDGTRLSIL.

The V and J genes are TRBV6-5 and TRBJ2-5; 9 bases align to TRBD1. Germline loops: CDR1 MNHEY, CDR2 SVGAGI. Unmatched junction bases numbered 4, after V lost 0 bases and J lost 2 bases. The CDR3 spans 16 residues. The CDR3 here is CASSYSLGQGQETQYF. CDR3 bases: TGTGCCAGCAGTTACTCACTGGGACAGGGACAAGAGACCCAGTACTTC.

The CDR3 nucleotides are TGTGCCAGCTCACCCTCGGACAGGGGAGGCACCGGGGAGCTGTTTTTT. Amino acids: CASSPSDRGGTGELFF. The chain carries TRBV18 and TRBJ2-2, with TRBD1 matching 9 bases. This CDR3 is 16 amino acids long. V lost 3 bases to trimming and J lost 4 bases; unmatched junction nucleotides: 6. Germline CDR1 reads KGHSH; CDR2 reads LQKENI.

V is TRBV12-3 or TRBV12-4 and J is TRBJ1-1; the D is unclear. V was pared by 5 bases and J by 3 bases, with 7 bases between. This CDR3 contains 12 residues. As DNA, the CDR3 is TGTGCCAGCAGTCCCCCATACACTGAAGCTTTCTTT. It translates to CASSPPYTEAFF.

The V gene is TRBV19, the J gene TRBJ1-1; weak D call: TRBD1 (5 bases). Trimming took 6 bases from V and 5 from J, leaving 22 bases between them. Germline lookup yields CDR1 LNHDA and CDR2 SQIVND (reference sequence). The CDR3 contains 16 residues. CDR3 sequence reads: CASRLGGGGRGTEAFF. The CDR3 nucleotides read TGTGCCAGTAGGCTAGGCGGGGGGGGGAGAGGGACTGAAGCTTTCTTT. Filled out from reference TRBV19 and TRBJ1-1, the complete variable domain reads DGGITQSPKYLFRKEGQNVTLSCEQNLNHDAMYWYRQDPGQGLRLIYYSQIVNDFQKGDIAEGYSVSREKKESFPLTVTSAQKNPTAFYLCASRLGGGGRGTEAFFGQGTRLTVV.

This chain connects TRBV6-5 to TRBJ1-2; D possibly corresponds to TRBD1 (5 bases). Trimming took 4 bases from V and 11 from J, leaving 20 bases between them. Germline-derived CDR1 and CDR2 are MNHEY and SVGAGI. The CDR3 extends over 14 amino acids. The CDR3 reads CASSSPRDVRPYTF. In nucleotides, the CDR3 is TGTGCCAGCAGTTCTCCGCGGGACGTCAGGCCGTACACCTTC.

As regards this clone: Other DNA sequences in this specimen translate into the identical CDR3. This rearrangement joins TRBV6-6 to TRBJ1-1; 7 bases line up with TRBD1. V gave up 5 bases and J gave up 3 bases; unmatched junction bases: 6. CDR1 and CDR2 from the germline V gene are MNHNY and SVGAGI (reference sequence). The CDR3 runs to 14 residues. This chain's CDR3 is CASSPGGLDTEAFF. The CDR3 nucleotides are TGTGCCAGCAGTCCAGGGGGACTAGACACTGAAGCTTTCTTT.